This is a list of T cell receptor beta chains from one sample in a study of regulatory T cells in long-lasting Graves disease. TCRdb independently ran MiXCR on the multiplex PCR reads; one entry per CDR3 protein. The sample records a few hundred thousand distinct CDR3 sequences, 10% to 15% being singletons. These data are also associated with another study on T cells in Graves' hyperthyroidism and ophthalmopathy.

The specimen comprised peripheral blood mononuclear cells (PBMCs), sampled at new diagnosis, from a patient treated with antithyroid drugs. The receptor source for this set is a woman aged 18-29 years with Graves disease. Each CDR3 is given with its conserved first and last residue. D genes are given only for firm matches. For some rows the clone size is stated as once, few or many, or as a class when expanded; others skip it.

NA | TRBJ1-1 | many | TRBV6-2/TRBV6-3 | CASNPQKNTEAFF | TGTGCCAGCAATCCCCAAAAGAACACTGAAGCTTTCTTT
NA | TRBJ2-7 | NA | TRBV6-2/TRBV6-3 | CASSYEEGRGRAFEQYF | TGTGCCAGCAGTTACGAGGAAGGGCGGGGACGGGCCTTCGAGCAGTACTTC
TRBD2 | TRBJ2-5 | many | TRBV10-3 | CAIKRTSGIQETQYF | TGTGCCATCAAGCGGACTAGCGGGATCCAAGAGACCCAGTACTTC
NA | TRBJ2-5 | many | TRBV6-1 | CASSADQFQETQYF | TGTGCCAGCAGCGCGGACCAGTTTCAAGAGACCCAGTACTTC
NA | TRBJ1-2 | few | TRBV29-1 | CSVEDFYGYTF | TGCAGCGTTGAGGACTTCTATGGCTACACCTTC
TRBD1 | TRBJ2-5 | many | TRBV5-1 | CASSSTGQAQETQYF | TGCGCCAGCAGCTCGACGGGACAGGCCCAAGAGACCCAGTACTTC
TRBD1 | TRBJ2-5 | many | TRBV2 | CASSERTGTIQETQYF | TGTGCCAGCAGTGAAAGGACAGGGACCATCCAAGAGACCCAGTACTTC
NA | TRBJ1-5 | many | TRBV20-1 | CSATGGLSNQPQHF | TGCAGTGCCACGGGGGGATTGAGCAATCAGCCCCAGCATTTT
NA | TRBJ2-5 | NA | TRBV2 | CASSLNGETQYF | TGTGCCAGCAGTTTGAACGGAGAGACCCAGTACTTC
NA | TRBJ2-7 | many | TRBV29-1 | CSVLAATYEQYF | TGCAGCGTTTTGGCAGCTACCTACGAGCAGTACTTC
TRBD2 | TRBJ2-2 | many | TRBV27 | CASNGGAGTGELFF | TGTGCCAGCAACGGGGGGGCGGGCACCGGGGAGCTGTTTTTT
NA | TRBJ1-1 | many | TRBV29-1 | CSVELVNTEAFF | TGCAGCGTTGAACTGGTGAACACTGAAGCTTTCTTT
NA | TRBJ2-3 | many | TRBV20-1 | CSVQHRVGTDTQYF | TGCAGTGTTCAGCACCGGGTTGGCACAGATACGCAGTATTTT
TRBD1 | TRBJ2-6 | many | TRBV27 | CASSYSGYRGASSGANVLTF | TGTGCCAGCAGCTACTCGGGGTACAGGGGAGCTAGCTCTGGGGCCAACGTCCTGACTTTC
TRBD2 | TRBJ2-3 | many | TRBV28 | CASSLLGLAETDTQYF | TGTGCCAGCAGTTTACTGGGACTAGCGGAAACAGATACGCAGTATTTT
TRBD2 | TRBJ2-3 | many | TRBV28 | CASSFPIAGGPETDTQYF | TGTGCCAGCAGTTTCCCAATAGCGGGAGGGCCTGAGACAGATACGCAGTATTTT
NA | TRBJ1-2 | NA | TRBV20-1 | CSASGRLGYTF | TGCAGTGCTAGTGGCCGTTTGGGCTACACCTTC
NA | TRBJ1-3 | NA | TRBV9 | CASSRTPARNTIYF | TGTGCCAGCAGCCGCACCCCGGCTCGAAACACCATATATTTT
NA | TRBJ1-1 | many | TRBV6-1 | CASRKELGGTEAFF | TGTGCCAGCAGGAAAGAGCTTGGGGGGACTGAAGCTTTCTTT
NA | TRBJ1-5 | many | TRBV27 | CASSLPGQPQHF | TGTGCCAGCAGTTTACCAGGTCAGCCCCAGCATTTT
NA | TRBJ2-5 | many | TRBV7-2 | CASSSTRSFQETQYF | TGTGCCAGCAGCTCGACGAGGAGTTTTCAAGAGACCCAGTACTTC
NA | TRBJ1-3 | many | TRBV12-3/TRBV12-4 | CASRDRGNTIYF | TGTGCCAGCAGGGACAGAGGAAACACCATATATTTT
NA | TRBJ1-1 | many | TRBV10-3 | CAISEQPAVGAFF | TGTGCCATCAGTGAGCAACCAGCGGTAGGGGCTTTCTTT
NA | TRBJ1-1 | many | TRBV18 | CASSPLERLNTEAFF | TGTGCCAGCTCACCCCTCGAACGGCTGAACACTGAAGCTTTCTTT
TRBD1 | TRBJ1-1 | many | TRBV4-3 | CASSRLDRGDTEAFF | TGCGCCAGCAGCCGCCTCGACAGGGGAGACACTGAAGCTTTCTTT
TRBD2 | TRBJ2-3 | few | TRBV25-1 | CASSITGGQRDTQYF | TGTGCCAGCAGTATAACGGGAGGGCAGCGGGATACGCAGTATTTT
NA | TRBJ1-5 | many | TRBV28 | CASSLVGSDSSNQPQHF | TGTGCCAGCAGCTTAGTGGGATCGGATTCCTCCAATCAGCCCCAGCATTTT
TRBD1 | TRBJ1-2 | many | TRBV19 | CASSADRDPNYGYTF | TGTGCCAGTAGTGCGGACAGGGATCCTAACTATGGCTACACCTTC
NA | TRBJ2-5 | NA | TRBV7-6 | CASSLWFGETQYF | TGTGCCAGCAGCCTCTGGTTCGGAGAGACCCAGTACTTC
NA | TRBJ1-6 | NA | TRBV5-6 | CASGTWTESSYNSPLHF | TGTGCCAGCGGGACGTGGACGGAAAGCTCCTATAATTCACCCCTCCACTTT
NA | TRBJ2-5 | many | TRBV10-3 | CAISESRLETQYF | TGTGCCATCAGTGAGTCGAGGTTAGAGACCCAGTACTTC
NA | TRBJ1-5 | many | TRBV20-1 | CSAKTQRAGSYSNQPQHF | TGCAGTGCTAAAACACAGCGGGCAGGGAGTTATAGCAATCAGCCCCAGCATTTT
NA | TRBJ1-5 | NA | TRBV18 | CASSPPGTANQPQHF | TGTGCCAGCTCACCACCCGGGACCGCCAATCAGCCCCAGCATTTT
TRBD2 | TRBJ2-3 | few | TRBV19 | CASSISGGGTDTQYF | TGTGCCAGTAGTATCTCGGGGGGGGGCACAGATACGCAGTATTTT
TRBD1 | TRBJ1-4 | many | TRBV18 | CASSPDRDEKLFF | TGTGCCAGCTCACCGGACAGGGATGAAAAACTGTTTTTT
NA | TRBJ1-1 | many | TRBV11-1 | CASSDRSGDTEAFF | TGTGCCAGCAGCGACCGTTCGGGCGACACTGAAGCTTTCTTT
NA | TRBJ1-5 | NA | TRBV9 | CASSVGMDSGSNQPQHF | TGTGCCAGCAGCGTAGGTATGGACAGTGGGAGCAATCAGCCCCAGCATTTT